A selection of T cell receptor beta chains follows, all from one sample in a study of metastatic and nonmetastatic thyroid tumors. TCRdb re-processed the PCR reads through MiXCR. The sample carries tens of thousands of clones, around 10% recorded once. The sample consisted of blood. The source is a female donor with papillary thyroid cancer or a benign thyroid nodule (not recorded which). Some clones in this sample may be carry-over from other donors' samples. CDR3s include the opening cysteine and the closing phenylalanine or tryptophan. D genes are given only for firm matches. Rows give clone size only sometimes, using once, few, many, or a class for an expanded clone.

TRBJ2-3 TRBV20-1 14 - - TGCAGTGCCATCCGGGGGTCCCACACAGATACGCAGTATTTT CSAIRGSHTDTQYF
TRBJ2-2 TRBV7-9 14 many TRBD2 TGTGCCACCACGACTAGCTTCGGCACCGGGGAGCTGTTTTTT CATTTSFGTGELFF
TRBJ1-4 TRBV15 14 many - TGTGCCACCAGCGGCAGGGGTTCTAATGAAAAACTGTTTTTT CATSGRGSNEKLFF
TRBJ2-7 TRBV6-2/TRBV6-3 15 - TRBD1 TGTGCCAGCATCCCCCGGGACAGTGACTCCTACGAGCAGTACTTC CASIPRDSDSYEQYF
TRBJ2-7 TRBV4-3 15 - TRBD1 TGCGCCAGCATCTCCCTCGGGACAGCCCCCGGGGAGCAGTACTTC CASISLGTAPGEQYF
TRBJ2-7 TRBV20-1 14 - - TGCAGTGCTAGAGATAGGCGGGCCTCCTACGAGCAGTACTTC CSARDRRASYEQYF
TRBJ2-7 TRBV6-1 14 few TRBD2 TGTGCCAGCTCCCTGGGGGGGAGAATATACGAGCAGTACTTC CASSLGGRIYEQYF
TRBJ2-2 TRBV5-6 16 many TRBD2 TGTGCCAGCAGCTCCACGGGACTAGCGGCCCCCGGGGAGCTGTTTTTT CASSSTGLAAPGELFF
TRBJ1-2 TRBV2 12 - TRBD1 TGTGCCAGCGGAAGGACAGGCTATGGCTACACCTTC CASGRTGYGYTF
TRBJ1-4 TRBV28 14 many - TGTGCCAGCAGTTTAGTGGGGTTGACTGAAAAACTGTTTTTT CASSLVGLTEKLFF
TRBJ2-7 TRBV2 13 - - TGTGCCAGCAGGCTCGACGGCTCCTACGAGCAGTACTTC CASRLDGSYEQYF
TRBJ1-2 TRBV20-1 13 - - TGCAGTGCTAGTATCCCGACAGGATATGGCTACACCTTC CSASIPTGYGYTF
TRBJ2-7 TRBV5-1 14 many TRBD1 TGCGCCAGCAGCTTGGAAGGACAGGGCTACGAGCAGTACTTC CASSLEGQGYEQYF
TRBJ2-5 TRBV2 14 many - TGTGCCAGCACTGAAGTGACTTCAGAAGAGACCCAGTACTTC CASTEVTSEETQYF
TRBJ2-1 TRBV27 16 many TRBD2 TGTGCCAGCAGTAAGTCTAGCGGGTCCTCCTACAATGAGCAGTTCTTC CASSKSSGSSYNEQFF
TRBJ2-1 TRBV27 14 many - TGTGCCAGCAGGAGAGGGGGTGGTTACAATGAGCAGTTCTTC CASRRGGGYNEQFF
TRBJ2-3 TRBV5-4 15 many - TGTGCCAGCAGCTTGGAAAGCACGACCGGAGGGGCGCAGTATTTT CASSLESTTGGAQYF
TRBJ1-6 TRBV6-5 11 few - TGTGCCAGCAGTTTACATTCACCCCTCCACTTT CASSLHSPLHF
TRBJ2-7 TRBV6-1 13 few - TGTGCCAGCAGCTTTCAAGAAGCCTACGAGCAGTACTTC CASSFQEAYEQYF
TRBJ1-5 TRBV28 16 few TRBD1 TGTGCCAGCAGTTTATATCGACAGGGGAGAGGTAGGCCCCAGCATTTT CASSLYRQGRGRPQHF
TRBJ1-1 TRBV7-2 15 many - TGTGCCAGCAGTTATTCGGACCCCGGTTTAGCTGAAGCTTTCTTT CASSYSDPGLAEAFF
TRBJ1-1 TRBV7-9 13 many - TGTGCCAGCAGGAAGGGGATGAACACTGAAGCTTTCTTT CASRKGMNTEAFF
TRBJ1-1 TRBV9 13 many - TGTGCCAGCAGCTACTCGGGGGGAACTGAAGCTTTCTTT CASSYSGGTEAFF
TRBJ2-1 TRBV7-9 18 many TRBD2 TGTGCCAGCAGCAAAGGACTAGCCCCAAGTTCCCTTTTGAATGAGCAGTTCTTC CASSKGLAPSSLLNEQFF
TRBJ1-1 TRBV27 13 many - TGTGCCAGCAGAAACCCTTGGGACACTGAAGCTTTCTTT CASRNPWDTEAFF
TRBJ1-1 TRBV28 16 few TRBD1 TGTGCCAGCAGTTTAGAGGGACAGGGGTGGGACACTGAAGCTTTCTTT CASSLEGQGWDTEAFF
TRBJ2-7 TRBV14 19 many - TGTGCCAGCAGCCAAGTACTTCTTTTAGGCGGGAAAAGCTCCTACGAGCAGTACTTC CASSQVLLLGGKSSYEQYF
TRBJ1-3 TRBV20-1 15 many TRBD1 TGCAGTGCCGTCCCGGGACAGGAAGCGGGAAACACCATATATTTT CSAVPGQEAGNTIYF
TRBJ2-3 TRBV6-1 10 medium-sized - TGTGCCAGCGGGGGAGATACGCAGTATTTT CASGGDTQYF
TRBJ1-1 TRBV28 13 - - TGTGCCAGCAGTTTTCGAGGTGACACTGAATCTTTCTTT CASSFRGDTESFF
TRBJ1-2 TRBV28 16 many TRBD1 TGTGCCAGCAGTTTATTGGGGACAGGAGGGGACTATGGCTACACCTTC CASSLLGTGGDYGYTF
TRBJ1-2 TRBV24-1 13 few TRBD1 TGTTCCACCATTCGACAGGGTACGAGCGGCTACACCTTC CSTIRQGTSGYTF
TRBJ1-2 TRBV7-2 13 - - TGTGCCAGCAGTGAAGCGCCTCTTTATGGCTACACCTTC CASSEAPLYGYTF
TRBJ2-5 TRBV12-3/TRBV12-4 15 many TRBD2 TGTGCCAGCAGTTTAAGGCTAGCGGGAGGAGAGACCCAGTACTTC CASSLRLAGGETQYF
TRBJ1-2 TRBV24-1 13 many - TGTGCCACCAAGGTAACAGACCCCTATGGCTACACCTTC CATKVTDPYGYTF
TRBJ2-6 TRBV27 16 many - TGTGCCAGCAGATCCGTTAGGGGGAGTGGGGCCAACGTCCTGACTTTC CASRSVRGSGANVLTF
TRBJ2-7 TRBV7-6 12 many TRBD2 TGTGCCAGCAGCTTATTTGCGGGAGTTCAGTACTTC CASSLFAGVQYF
TRBJ1-5 TRBV30 16 many - TGTGCCTGGAGTACCGGCCCCGTTACTGGCAATCAGCCCCAGCATTTT CAWSTGPVTGNQPQHF
TRBJ2-7 TRBV19 13 many - TGTGCCGGTAGTATCGGGAACGCCTACGAGCAGTACTTC CAGSIGNAYEQYF
TRBJ2-5 TRBV2 14 many TRBD2 TGTGCCAGCAGTCCCGGACTAGCGGAAGAGACCCAGTACTTC CASSPGLAEETQYF